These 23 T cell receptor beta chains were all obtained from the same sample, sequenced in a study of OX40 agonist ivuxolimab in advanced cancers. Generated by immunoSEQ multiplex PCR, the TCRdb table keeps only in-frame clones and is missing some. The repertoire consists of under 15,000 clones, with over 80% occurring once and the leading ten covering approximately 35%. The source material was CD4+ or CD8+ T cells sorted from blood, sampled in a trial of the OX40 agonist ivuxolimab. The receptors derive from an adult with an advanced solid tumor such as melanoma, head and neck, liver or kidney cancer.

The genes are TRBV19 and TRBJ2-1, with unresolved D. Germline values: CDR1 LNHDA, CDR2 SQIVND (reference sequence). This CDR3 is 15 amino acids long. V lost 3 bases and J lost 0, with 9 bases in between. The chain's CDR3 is CASSIWGSSYNEQFF. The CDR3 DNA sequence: TGTGCCAGTAGTATTTGGGGTAGCTCCTACAATGAGCAGTTCTTC.

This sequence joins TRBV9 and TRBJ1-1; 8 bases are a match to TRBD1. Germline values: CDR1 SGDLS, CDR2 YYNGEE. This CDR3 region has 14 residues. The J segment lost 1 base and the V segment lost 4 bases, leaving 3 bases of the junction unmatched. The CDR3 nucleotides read TGTGCCAGCAGCTCAGGGACAGGGAACACTGAAGCTTTCTTT. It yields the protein CASSSGTGNTEAFF.

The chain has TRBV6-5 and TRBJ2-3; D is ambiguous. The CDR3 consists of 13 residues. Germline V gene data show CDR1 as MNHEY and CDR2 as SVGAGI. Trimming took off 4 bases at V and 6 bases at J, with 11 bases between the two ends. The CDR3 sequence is CASSFTRMDTQYF. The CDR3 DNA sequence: TGTGCCAGCAGTTTCACCCGGATGGATACGCAGTATTTT.

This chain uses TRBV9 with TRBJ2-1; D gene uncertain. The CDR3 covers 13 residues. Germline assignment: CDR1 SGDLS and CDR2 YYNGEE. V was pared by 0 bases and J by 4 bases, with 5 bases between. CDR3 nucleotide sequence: TGTGCCAGCAGCGTAGGGCGGTACAATGAGCAGTTCTTC. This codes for CASSVGRYNEQFF.

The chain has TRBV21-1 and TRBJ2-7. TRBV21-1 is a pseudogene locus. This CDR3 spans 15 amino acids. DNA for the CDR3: TGTGCCAGCAGCAAAGAGCAGGGGGGAGGGATTGAGCAGTACTTC. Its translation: CASSKEQGGGIEQYF.

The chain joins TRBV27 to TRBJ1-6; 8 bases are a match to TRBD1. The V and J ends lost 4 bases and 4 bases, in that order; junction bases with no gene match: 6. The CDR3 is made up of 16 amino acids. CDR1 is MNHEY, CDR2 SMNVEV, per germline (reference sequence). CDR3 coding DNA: TGTGCCAGCAGTTCCGACAGGGGCGCTTATAATTCACCCCTCCACTTT. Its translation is CASSSDRGAYNSPLHF.

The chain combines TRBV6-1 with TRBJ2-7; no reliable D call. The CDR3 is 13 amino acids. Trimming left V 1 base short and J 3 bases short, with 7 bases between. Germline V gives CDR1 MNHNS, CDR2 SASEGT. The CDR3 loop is CASSEVVGYEQYF. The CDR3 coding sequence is TGTGCCAGCAGTGAAGTGGTCGGCTACGAGCAGTACTTC.

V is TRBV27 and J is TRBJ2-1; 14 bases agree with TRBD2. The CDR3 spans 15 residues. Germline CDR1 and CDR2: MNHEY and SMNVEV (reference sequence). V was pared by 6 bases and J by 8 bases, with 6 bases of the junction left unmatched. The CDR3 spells CASSPGTSGRDEQFF. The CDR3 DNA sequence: TGTGCCAGCAGCCCGGGGACTAGCGGGAGAGATGAGCAGTTCTTC.

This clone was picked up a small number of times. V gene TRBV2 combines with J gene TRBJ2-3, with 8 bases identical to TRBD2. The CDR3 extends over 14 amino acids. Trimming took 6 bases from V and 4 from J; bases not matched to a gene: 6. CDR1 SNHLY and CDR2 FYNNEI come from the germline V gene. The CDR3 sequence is CASSGRVRADTQYF. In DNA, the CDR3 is TGTGCCAGCAGCGGGAGGGTGAGGGCAGATACGCAGTATTTT. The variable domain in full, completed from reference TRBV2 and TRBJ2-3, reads EPEVTQTPSHQVTQMGQEVILRCVPISNHLYFYWYRQILGQKVEFLVSFYNNEISEKSEIFDDQFSVERPDGSNFTLKIRSTKLEDSAMYFCASSGRVRADTQYFGPGTRLTVL.

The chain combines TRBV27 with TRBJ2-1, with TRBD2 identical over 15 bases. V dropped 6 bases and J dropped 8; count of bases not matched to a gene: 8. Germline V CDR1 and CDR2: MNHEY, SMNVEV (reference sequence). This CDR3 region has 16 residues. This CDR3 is CASRPGTSGGSYEQFF. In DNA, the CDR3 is TGTGCCAGCAGGCCCGGGACTAGCGGGGGGTCATATGAGCAGTTCTTC.

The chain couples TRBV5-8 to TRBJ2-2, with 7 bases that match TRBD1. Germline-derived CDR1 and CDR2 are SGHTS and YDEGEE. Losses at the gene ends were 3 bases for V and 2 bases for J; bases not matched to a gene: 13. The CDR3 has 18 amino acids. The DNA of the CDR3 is TGTGCCAGCAGCTGGAGGACAGGAGATATCTTAAACACCGGGGAGCTGTTTTTT. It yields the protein CASSWRTGDILNTGELFF.

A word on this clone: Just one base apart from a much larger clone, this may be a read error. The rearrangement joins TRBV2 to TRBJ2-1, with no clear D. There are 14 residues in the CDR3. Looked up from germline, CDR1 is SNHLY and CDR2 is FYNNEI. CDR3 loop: CASSEQSSDNEQFF. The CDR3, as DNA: TGTGCCAGCAGTGAACAGAGCTCCGACAATGAGCAGTTCTTC.

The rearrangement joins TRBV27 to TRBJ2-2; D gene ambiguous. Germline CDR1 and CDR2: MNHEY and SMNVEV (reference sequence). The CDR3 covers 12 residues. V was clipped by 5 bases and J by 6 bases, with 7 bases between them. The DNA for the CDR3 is TGTGCCAGCAGTCATAGTTCCGGGGAGCTGTTTTTT. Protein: CASSHSSGELFF.

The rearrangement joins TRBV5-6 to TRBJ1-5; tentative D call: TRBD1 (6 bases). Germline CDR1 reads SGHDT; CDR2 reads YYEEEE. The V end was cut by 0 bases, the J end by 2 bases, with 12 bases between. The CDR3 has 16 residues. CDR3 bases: TGTGCCAGCAGCTTGGGGACAGTGGGGGGCAATCAGCCCCAGCATTTT. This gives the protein CASSLGTVGGNQPQHF. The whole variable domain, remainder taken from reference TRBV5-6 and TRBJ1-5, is DAGVTQSPTHLIKTRGQQVTLRCSPKSGHDTVSWYQQALGQGPQFIFQYYEEEERQRGNFPDRFSGHQFPNYSSELNVNALLLGDSALYLCASSLGTVGGNQPQHFGDGTRLSIL.

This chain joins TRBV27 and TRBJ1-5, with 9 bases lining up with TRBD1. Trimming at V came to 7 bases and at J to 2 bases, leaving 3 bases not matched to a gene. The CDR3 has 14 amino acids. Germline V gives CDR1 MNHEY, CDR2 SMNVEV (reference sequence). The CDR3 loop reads CASKWTGGNQPQHF. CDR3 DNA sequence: TGTGCCAGCAAATGGACAGGGGGCAATCAGCCCCAGCATTTT.

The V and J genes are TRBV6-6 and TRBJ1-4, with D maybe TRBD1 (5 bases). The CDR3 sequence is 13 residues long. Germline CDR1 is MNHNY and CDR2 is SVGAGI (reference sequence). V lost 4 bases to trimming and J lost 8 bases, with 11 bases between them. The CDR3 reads CASSLGESEKLFF. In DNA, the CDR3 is TGTGCCAGCAGTTTAGGGGAATCCGAAAAACTGTTTTTT.

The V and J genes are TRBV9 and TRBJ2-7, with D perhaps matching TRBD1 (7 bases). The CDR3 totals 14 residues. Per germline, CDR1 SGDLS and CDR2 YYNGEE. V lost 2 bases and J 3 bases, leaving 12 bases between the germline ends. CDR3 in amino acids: CASSVGRGDYEQYF. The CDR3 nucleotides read TGTGCCAGCAGCGTGGGCAGGGGGGACTACGAGCAGTACTTC.

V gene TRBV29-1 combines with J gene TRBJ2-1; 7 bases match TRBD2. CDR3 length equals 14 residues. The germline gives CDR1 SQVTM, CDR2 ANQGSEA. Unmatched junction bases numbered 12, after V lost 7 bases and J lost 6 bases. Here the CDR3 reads CSGGGWGGTNEQFF. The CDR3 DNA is TGCAGCGGCGGGGGATGGGGGGGAACCAATGAGCAGTTCTTC.

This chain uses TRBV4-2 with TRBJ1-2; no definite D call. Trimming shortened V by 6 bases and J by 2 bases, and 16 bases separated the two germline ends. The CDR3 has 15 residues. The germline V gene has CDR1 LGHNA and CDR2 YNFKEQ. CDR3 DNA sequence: TGTGCCAGCAGTCCTTTAGAGGCAAGAAACTATGGCTACACCTTC. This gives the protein CASSPLEARNYGYTF.

CDR3 nucleotide sequence: TGTGCCTGGAGTCATGGTGGGACTGAAGCTTTCTTT. Its protein is CAWSHGGTEAFF. The rearrangement uses TRBV30 and TRBJ1-1; D not certain. The CDR3 loop spans 12 amino acids. Germline CDR1 reads GTSNPN; CDR2 reads SVGIG (reference sequence). V was cut by 2 bases and J by 5 bases, with 9 bases left in between.

DNA of the CDR3: TGTGCCAGCAGCGTCCAGGACTCCATCTACGAGCAGTACTTC. Its protein is CASSVQDSIYEQYF. J is TRBJ2-7 and V is TRBV9; D might be TRBD2 (5 bases). Germline loops: CDR1 SGDLS, CDR2 YYNGEE. The CDR3 totals 14 residues. With 2 bases removed from V and 3 bases from J, the gap between germline ends came to 12 bases. The entire variable domain, with the rest obtained from reference TRBV9 and TRBJ2-7, is as follows: DSGVTQTPKHLITATGQRVTLRCSPRSGDLSVYWYQQSLDQGLQFLIQYYNGEERAKGNILERFSAQQFPDLHSELNLSSLELGDSALYFCASSVQDSIYEQYFGPGTRLTVT.

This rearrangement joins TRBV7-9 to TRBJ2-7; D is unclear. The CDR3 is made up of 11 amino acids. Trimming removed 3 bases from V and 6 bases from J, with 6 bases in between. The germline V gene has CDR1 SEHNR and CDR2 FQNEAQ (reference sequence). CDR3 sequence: CASSFGTEQYF. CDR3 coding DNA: TGTGCCAGCAGCTTCGGAACCGAGCAGTACTTC. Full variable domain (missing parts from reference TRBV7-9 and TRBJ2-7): DTGVSQNPRHKITKRGQNVTFRCDPISEHNRLYWYRQTLGQGPEFLTYFQNEAQLEKSRLLSDRFSAERPKGSFSTLEIQRTEQGDSAMYLCASSFGTEQYFGPGTRLTVT.

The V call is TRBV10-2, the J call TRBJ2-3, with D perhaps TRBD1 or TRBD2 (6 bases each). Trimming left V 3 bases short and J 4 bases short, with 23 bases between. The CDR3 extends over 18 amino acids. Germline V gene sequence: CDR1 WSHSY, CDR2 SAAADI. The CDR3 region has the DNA TGCGCCAGCAGTGATTTTTTGAGGGGGGCAGGGCATTCAGATACGCAGTATTTT. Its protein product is CASSDFLRGAGHSDTQYF.